This T cell receptor (beta chain) stems from a study of PD-1 blockade in mismatch repair-deficient tumors. As to this clone: The antigen is undetermined.

All patients were mismatch repair deficient, assessed by either PCR or immunohistochemistry. TCRs were sequenced from a few patients responding to pembrolizumab. Study-wide results and limits: After pembrolizumab, tumor-resident clones rose rapidly, then generally contracted before radiologic responses.

Repertoires were generated with immunoSEQ multiplex PCR, while TCRdb's copy carries only in-frame clones and drops some. The table records tens of thousands of clones, 84% of them present only once. Looked up from germline, CDR1 is PRHDT and CDR2 is FYEKMQ (reference sequence). Trimming removed 0 bases at V and 0 bases at J, with 4 bases between. The CDR3 length is 14 residues. This sample comprised peripheral blood, obtained 2 weeks after starting pembrolizumab. This TCR was recovered from an adult with mismatch repair-deficient cancer. The chain recombines TRBV13 with TRBJ2-3, with unresolved D. The CDR3 loop is CASSLGQSTDTQYF. CDR3 nucleotide sequence: TGTGCCAGCAGCTTAGGCCAGAGCACAGATACGCAGTATTTT.